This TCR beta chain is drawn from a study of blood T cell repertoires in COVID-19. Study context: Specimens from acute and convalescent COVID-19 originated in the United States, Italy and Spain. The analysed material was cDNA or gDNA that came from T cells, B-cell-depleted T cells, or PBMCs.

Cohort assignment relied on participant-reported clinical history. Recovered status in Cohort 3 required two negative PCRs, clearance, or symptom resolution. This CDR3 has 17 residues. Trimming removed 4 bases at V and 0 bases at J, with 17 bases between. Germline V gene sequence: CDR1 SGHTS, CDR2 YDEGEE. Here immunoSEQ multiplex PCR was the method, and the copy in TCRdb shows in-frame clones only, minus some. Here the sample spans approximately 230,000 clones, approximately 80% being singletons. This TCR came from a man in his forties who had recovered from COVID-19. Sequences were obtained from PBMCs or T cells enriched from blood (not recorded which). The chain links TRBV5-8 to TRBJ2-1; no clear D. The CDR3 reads CASSPALRWSSYNEQFF. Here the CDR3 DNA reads TGTGCCAGCAGCCCCGCCCTGCGGTGGAGCTCCTACAATGAGCAGTTCTTC.